This T cell receptor (beta chain) was retrieved from a study of blood T cells in healthy people across ages. Together with a sample-barcoded 5' primer, a J-beta primer mix was included in a second PCR lasting roughly 7 to 11 cycles. All samples yielded 3 million or more CDR3-containing paired-end reads. TCRdb itself ran the 5' RACE reads through MiXCR, one entry per CDR3 protein. This repertoire shows 650,000 to 700,000 distinct CDR3 sequences, about 30% found once; its top ten account for approximately 15%. The donors, aged about 6 to 95, were healthy Caucasians from Russia. This clonotype was observed at least ten times. The receptor's source is an elderly woman in good health. Sequencing used blood.

The DNA of the CDR3 is TGTGCCAGCAGTCCCAGTTGGCAGGGGGACTCCTACGAGCAGTACTTC. Protein sequence: CASSPSWQGDSYEQYF. The V and J genes are TRBV12-3 or TRBV12-4 and TRBJ2-7, with 7 bases matching TRBD1. There are 16 residues in the CDR3. The V segment lost 5 bases and the J segment 0 bases; nucleotides outside the gene matches: 10.